What follows is one T cell receptor beta chain and its context. Antigen unknown. This sample is drawn from a study of shared clonotypes between healthy human individuals. For the study at large: In total, the donors were a couple of women and a few men aged 18 to 49. General study results and limits: Clonotypes shared by all four donors outscored non-shared clonotypes in generation probability. Sharing of clonotypes among donors was expected to vary with sequencing depth.

The CDR3 covers 14 residues. Trimming shortened V by 8 bases and J by 1 base, and 11 bases separated the two germline ends. Germline V gene sequence: CDR1 LNHDA, CDR2 SQIVND (reference sequence). Here immunoSEQ multiplex PCR was the method, and the copy in TCRdb shows in-frame clones only, minus some. The repertoire holds approximately 2.4 million clones, nearly 97% seen once, with around 0.13% in the top ten. This TCR derives from a man aged 18 to 29 in good health. Sequenced material: naive CD4+ T cells sorted from blood. The subset is: CD45RA+ positively selected. The chain uses TRBV19 and TRBJ2-2, with D perhaps matching TRBD1 (6 bases). The CDR3 DNA sequence: TGTGCCAGTGTCAAAGGGGGGAACACCGGGGAGCTGTTTTTT. It specifies CASVKGGNTGELFF.